The source of this T cell receptor (beta chain) is a study of shared clonotypes between healthy human individuals. Deep level was the assay's run setting. Clones were sequenced by immunoSEQ multiplex PCR, and TCRdb holds only the in-frame ones, with some missing. This sample carries 2 million to 2.5 million clones, around 93% of them seen once, and the ten largest clones take about 0.36%. Study findings and constraints: The study found about 5.1% of naive CD4 clonotypes shared across four donors.

In regard to this clone: Its antigen is currently unknown.

This CDR3 contains 15 residues. Per the germline V gene, CDR1 is SEHNR and CDR2 is FQNEAQ (reference sequence). V lost 0 bases to trimming and J lost 3 bases, with 8 bases between them. This chain connects TRBV7-9 to TRBJ2-2, with D possibly being TRBD1 (6 bases). Input material: naive CD4+ T cells from PBMCs. Described subset: CD45RA+ positively selected. The TCR sequence derives from a man between 18 and 29 years old in good health. Some clones in this sample may be carry-over from other donors' samples. CDR3 region: CASSLAGTYTGELFF. The CDR3 DNA is TGTGCCAGCAGCTTAGCCGGGACATACACCGGGGAGCTGTTTTTT.